This T cell receptor (beta chain) appears in the sequencing data of a study of cytomegalovirus exposure and HLA in healthy donors. Study outcomes and limitations: As was reported, the classifier diagnosed cytomegalovirus status with high specificity and sensitivity.

The CDR3 runs to 13 residues. The germline gives CDR1 SGHTA, CDR2 FQGTGA. The V end lost 4 bases, the J end lost 2 bases, and 8 bases lay between the germline ends. The assay was immunoSEQ multiplex PCR, and TCRdb's table has in-frame clones only and misses some. There are some 150,000 clones in the sample; around 88% occur only once, and 20% to 25% lies in the top ten. Regarding this clone: The antigen is unknown. The same CDR3 also results from other DNA sequences found in this sample.

Sequencing was carried out using PBMCs. V and J are TRBV7-3 and TRBJ1-1; D call uncertain. This TCR was recovered from a man in his late teens or twenties in good health and CMV-seropositive. The CDR3 DNA reads as TGTGCCAGCAGCTCTGGCCGTAACACTGAAGCTTTCTTT. Translating gives CASSSGRNTEAFF.